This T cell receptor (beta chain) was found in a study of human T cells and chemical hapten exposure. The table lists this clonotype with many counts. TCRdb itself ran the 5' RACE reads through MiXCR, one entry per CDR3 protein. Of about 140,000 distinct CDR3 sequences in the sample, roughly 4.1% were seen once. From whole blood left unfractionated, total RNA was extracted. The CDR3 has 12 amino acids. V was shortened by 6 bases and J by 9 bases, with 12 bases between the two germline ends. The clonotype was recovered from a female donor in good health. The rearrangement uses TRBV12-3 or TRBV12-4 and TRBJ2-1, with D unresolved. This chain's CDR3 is CASSKHTGEQFF. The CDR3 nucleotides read TGTGCCAGCAGCAAACACACCGGTGAGCAGTTCTTC.